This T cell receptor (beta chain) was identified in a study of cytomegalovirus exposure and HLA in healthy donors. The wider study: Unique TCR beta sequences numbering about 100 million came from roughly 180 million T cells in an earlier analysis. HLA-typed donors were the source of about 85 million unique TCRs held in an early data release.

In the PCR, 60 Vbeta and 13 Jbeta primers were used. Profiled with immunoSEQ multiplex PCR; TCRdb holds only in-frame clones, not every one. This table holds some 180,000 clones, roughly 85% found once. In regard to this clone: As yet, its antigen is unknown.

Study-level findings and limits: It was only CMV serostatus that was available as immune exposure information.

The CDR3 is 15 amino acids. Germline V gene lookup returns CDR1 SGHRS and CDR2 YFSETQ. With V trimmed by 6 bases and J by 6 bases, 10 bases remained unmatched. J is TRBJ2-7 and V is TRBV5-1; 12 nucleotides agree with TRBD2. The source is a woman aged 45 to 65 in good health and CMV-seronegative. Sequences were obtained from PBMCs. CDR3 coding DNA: TGCGCCAGCAACCCGCTAGCGGGAGGGCCGGGCGAGCAGTACTTC. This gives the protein CASNPLAGGPGEQYF.